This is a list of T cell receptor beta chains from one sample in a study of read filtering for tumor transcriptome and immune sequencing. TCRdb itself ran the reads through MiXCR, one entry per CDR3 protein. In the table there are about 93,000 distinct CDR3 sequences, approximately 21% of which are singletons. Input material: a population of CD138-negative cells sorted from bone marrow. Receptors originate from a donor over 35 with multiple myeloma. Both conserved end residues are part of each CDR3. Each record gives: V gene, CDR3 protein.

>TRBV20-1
CSMTGGRETQYF
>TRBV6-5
CASSLLLGVTNTEAFF
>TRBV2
CASTPGVVGAKNIQYF
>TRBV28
CASGGQLNTEAFF
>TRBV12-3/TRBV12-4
CASSSLAWGSTDTQYF
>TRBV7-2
CASSPDRRNQPQHF
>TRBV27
CASSPRLAGGRADTQYF
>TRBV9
CASSVGINYEQYF
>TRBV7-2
CASSSGGSTNEKLFF
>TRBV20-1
CSARGSSGGRETQYF
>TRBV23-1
CASTQQLGLPKETQYF
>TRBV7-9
CASSRGGGVDTGELFF
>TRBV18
CASSSDRTYEQYF
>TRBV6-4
CASSLGGETGELFF
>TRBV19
CASSFGTGIYEQYF
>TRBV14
CASSQSSGTTVYNEQFF
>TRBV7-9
CASSIHSNTEAFF
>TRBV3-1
CASRQQDRAGGANVLTF
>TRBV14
CASSQLPGTGSYTEAFF
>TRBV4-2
CASSQERSSYEQYF
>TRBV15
CATSKRGAFTDTQYF
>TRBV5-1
CASSLFEQETQYF
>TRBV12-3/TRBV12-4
CASSTGGFYEQYF
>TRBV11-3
CASSLESGGLGEQYF
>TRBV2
CASSPRPNTEAFF
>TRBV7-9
CASSTGTGGSYPQHF